Listed here are 6 T cell receptor beta chains from one sample, sequenced in a study of blood T cell repertoires in COVID-19 (dated by TCRdb to between 2020 and 2021). The library was obtained by the immunoSEQ multiplex PCR assay. Entries here come from immuneACCESS through TCRdb and include only in-frame sequences with V and J called. Some clones fail to appear in such tables; in the studies checked, an unresolved V gene covers under half of the shortfall, and the cause of the remainder is unknown. The sample includes 97,000 or so clones, with 90% observed a single time. The ten largest clonotypes hold 4% to 6% of the sample. The sequenced material came from peripheral blood. The source is a man aged 45-65 years with acute or convalescent COVID-19.

V usage is TRBV5-4 and J usage is TRBJ1-2; D might be TRBD1 (6 bases). V was shortened by 4 bases and J by 10 bases, with 20 bases between the two germline ends. This CDR3 has 14 residues. CDR1 SGHNT and CDR2 YYREEE come from the germline V gene (reference sequence). CDR3 loop: CASSPRVGGGLYTF. The CDR3 DNA sequence: TGTGCCAGCAGCCCCCGCGTTGGGGGCGGTCTCTACACCTTC. Based on the CDR3 plus reference TRBV5-4 and TRBJ1-2, the full variable domain is ETGVTQSPTHLIKTRGQQVTLRCSSQSGHNTVSWYQQALGQGPQFIFQYYREEENGRGNFPPRFSGLQFPNYSSELNVNALELDDSALYLCASSPRVGGGLYTFGSGTRLTVV.

The rearrangement joins TRBV12-3 or TRBV12-4 to TRBJ2-4; 7 bases match TRBD1. The CDR3 loop spans 13 amino acids. J lost 8 bases, V lost 6 bases, and 7 bases had no gene match. CDR3 bases: TGTGCCAGCAGGTTACAGGGGTGGGACATTCAGTACTTC. Its translation is CASRLQGWDIQYF.

V usage is TRBV19 and J usage is TRBJ2-7, with TRBD2 matching over 9 bases. This CDR3 region has 14 residues. The J segment lost 6 bases and the V segment lost 3 bases, leaving 6 bases of the junction unmatched. Germline CDR1 and CDR2: LNHDA and SQIVND (reference sequence). CDR3 protein: CASSIGGRASEQYF. The CDR3 bases are TGTGCCAGTAGTATCGGCGGGAGGGCCTCCGAGCAGTACTTC.

This chain connects TRBV3-1 (or the pseudogene TRBV3-2) to TRBJ2-4, with 9 bases matching TRBD2. Germline values: CDR1 LGHDT, CDR2 YNNKEL (reference sequence). This CDR3 spans 16 amino acids. Germline trimming cut 4 bases from V and 6 bases from J; bases unmatched to any gene: 10. The CDR3, as DNA: TGTGCCAGCAGCCGGAATAGCGGGAGTGGTAGAAACATTCAGTACTTC. Its protein product is CASSRNSGSGRNIQYF.

A few counts support this clone. V usage is TRBV7-8 and J usage is TRBJ1-6, with 7 bases matching TRBD1. CDR3 length equals 17 residues. Per germline, CDR1 SGHVS and CDR2 FQNEAQ. The trim removed 5 bases at V and 4 bases at J, leaving 11 bases unmatched. CDR3 sequence (DNA): TGTGCCAGCAGCCTCAGGGGGGACTTAAAATATAATTCACCCCTCCACTTT. Its translation is CASSLRGDLKYNSPLHF.

V usage is TRBV19 and J usage is TRBJ1-1; D perhaps matches TRBD1 (5 bases). The CDR3 is 14 amino acids. Trimming left V 9 bases short and J 1 base short, with 15 bases between. Germline V gene data show CDR1 as LNHDA and CDR2 as SQIVND (reference sequence). The CDR3 nucleotides read TGTGCCAGCAAATGGGGGGACTCGAACACTGAAGCTTTCTTT. Translating gives CASKWGDSNTEAFF. The whole variable domain, filled in from reference TRBV19 and TRBJ1-1, reads DGGITQSPKYLFRKEGQNVTLSCEQNLNHDAMYWYRQDPGQGLRLIYYSQIVNDFQKGDIAEGYSVSREKKESFPLTVTSAQKNPTAFYLCASKWGDSNTEAFFGQGTRLTVV.